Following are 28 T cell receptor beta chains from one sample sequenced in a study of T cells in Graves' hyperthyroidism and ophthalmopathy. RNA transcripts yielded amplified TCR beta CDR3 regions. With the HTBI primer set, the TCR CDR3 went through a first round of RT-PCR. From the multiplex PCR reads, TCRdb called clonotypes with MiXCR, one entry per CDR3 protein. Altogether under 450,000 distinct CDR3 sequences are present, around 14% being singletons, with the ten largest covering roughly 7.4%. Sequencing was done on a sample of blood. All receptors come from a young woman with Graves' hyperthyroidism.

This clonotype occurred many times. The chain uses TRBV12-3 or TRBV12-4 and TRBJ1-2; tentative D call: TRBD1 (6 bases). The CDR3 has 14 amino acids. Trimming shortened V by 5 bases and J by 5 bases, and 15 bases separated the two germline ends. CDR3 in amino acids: CASSRTGQLYGYTF. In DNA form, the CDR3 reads TGTGCCAGCAGTCGGACCGGACAGCTTTATGGCTACACCTTC.

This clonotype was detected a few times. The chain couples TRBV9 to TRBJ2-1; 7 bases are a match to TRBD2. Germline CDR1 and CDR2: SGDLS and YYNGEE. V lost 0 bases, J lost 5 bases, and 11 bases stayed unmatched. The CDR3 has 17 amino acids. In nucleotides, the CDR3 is TGTGCCAGCAGCGTAGAGGGGAAGCGGGGAGATAACAATGAGCAGTTCTTC. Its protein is CASSVEGKRGDNNEQFF. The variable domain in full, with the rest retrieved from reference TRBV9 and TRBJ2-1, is DSGVTQTPKHLITATGQRVTLRCSPRSGDLSVYWYQQSLDQGLQFLIQYYNGEERAKGNILERFSAQQFPDLHSELNLSSLELGDSALYFCASSVEGKRGDNNEQFFGPGTRLTVL.

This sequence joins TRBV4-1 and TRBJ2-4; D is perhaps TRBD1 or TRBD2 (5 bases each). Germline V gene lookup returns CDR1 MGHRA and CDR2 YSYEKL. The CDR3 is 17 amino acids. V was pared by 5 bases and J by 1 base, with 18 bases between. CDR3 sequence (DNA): TGCGCCAGCAGCGCGTGGGACCACCTTCCCGCCAAAAACATTCAGTACTTC. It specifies CASSAWDHLPAKNIQYF.

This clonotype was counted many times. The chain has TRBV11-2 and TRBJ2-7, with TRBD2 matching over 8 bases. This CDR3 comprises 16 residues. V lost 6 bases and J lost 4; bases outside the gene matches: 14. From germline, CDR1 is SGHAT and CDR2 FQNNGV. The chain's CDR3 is CASRSVRSGRKYEQYF. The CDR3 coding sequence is TGTGCCAGCAGATCAGTGAGGAGCGGGAGAAAATACGAGCAGTACTTC.

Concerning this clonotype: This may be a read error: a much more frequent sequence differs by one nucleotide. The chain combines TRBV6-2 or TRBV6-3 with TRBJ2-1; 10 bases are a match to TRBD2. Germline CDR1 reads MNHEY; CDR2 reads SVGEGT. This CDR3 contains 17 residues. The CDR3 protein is CASSSPLAGPSYNKQFF. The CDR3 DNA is TGTGCCAGCAGTTCCCCACTAGCGGGACCCTCCTACAATAAGCAGTTCTTC.

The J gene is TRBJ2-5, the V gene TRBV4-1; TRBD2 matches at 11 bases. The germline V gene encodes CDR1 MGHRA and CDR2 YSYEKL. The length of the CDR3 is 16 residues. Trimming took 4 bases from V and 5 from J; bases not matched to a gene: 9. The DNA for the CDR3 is TGCGCCAGCAGCCCTATTGAGGCTAGCGGGGGGGAGACCCAGTACTTC. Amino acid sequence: CASSPIEASGGETQYF.

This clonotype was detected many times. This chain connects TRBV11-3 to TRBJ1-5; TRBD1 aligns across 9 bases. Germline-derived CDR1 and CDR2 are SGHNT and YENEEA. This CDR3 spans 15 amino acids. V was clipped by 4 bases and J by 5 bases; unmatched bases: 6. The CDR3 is CASSSGQGWDQPQHF. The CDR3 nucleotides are TGTGCCAGCAGCTCGGGACAGGGCTGGGATCAGCCCCAGCATTTT.

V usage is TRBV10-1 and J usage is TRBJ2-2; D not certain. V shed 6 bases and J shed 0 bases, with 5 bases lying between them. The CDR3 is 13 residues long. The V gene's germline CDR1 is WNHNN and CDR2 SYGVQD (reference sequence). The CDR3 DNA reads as TGCGCCAGCAGAACATCGAACACCGGGGAGCTGTTTTTT. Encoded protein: CASRTSNTGELFF.

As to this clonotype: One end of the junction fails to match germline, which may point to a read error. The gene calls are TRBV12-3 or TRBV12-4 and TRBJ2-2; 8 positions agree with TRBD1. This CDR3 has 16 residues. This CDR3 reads CASSAGGARNTEELFF. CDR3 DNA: TGTGCCAGCAGTGCAGGGGGCGCCCGGAACACCGAGGAGCTGTTTTTT.

The CDR3 loop reads CSARQGLVEAFF. CDR3 sequence (DNA): TGCAGCGCCAGACAGGGACTCGTAGAAGCTTTCTTT. The rearrangement uses TRBV29-1 and TRBJ1-1, with 7 positions matching TRBD1. Germline loops: CDR1 SQVTM, CDR2 ANQGSEA. This CDR3 contains 12 residues. The V and J ends lost 7 bases and 8 bases, in that order; junction bases with no gene match: 10.

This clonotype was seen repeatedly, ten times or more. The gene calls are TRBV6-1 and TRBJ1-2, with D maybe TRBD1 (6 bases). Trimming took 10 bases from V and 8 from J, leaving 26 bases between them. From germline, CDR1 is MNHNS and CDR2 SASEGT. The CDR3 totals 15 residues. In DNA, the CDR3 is TGTGCCACCTGCCCGCTGTGGGGGGCGCGTTGGGGCTACACCTTC. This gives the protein CATCPLWGARWGYTF.

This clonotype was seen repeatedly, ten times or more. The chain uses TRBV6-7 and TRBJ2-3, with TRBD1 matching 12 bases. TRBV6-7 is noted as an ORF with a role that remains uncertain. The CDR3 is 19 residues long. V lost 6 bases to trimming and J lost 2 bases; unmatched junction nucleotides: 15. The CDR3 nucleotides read TGTGCCAGCAGACCGGGACAGGGGGCGCCTTCCCCCCACACAGATACGCAGTATTTT. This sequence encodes CASRPGQGAPSPHTDTQYF.

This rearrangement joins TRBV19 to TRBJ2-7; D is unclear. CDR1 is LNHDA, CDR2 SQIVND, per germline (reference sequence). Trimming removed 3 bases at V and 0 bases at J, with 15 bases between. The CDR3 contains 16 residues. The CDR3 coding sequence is TGTGCCAGTAGTATTACCGGCGACGGCCGCTCCTACGAGCAGTACTTC. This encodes CASSITGDGRSYEQYF.

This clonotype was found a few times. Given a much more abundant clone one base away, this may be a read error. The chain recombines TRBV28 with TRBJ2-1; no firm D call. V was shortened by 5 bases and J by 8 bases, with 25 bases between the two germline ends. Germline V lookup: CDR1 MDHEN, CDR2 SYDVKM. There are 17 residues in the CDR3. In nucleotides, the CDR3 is TGTGCCAGCAGTCCTCCTTGGTGGGCAGGCCAGTACGATGAGCAGTTCTTC. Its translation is CASSPPWWAGQYDEQFF.

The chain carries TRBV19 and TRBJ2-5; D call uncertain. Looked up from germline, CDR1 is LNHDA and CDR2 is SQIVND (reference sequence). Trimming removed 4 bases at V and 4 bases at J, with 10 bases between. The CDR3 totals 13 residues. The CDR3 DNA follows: TGTGCCAGTAGTACTCTGGGAAGAGAGACCCAGTACTTC. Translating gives CASSTLGRETQYF.

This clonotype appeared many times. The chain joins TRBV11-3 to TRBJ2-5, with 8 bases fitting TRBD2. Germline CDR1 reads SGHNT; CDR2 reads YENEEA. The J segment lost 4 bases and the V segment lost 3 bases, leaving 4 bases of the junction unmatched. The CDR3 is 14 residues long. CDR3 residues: CASSLDGGVETQYF. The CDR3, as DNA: TGTGCCAGCAGCTTGGACGGGGGGGTAGAGACCCAGTACTTC.

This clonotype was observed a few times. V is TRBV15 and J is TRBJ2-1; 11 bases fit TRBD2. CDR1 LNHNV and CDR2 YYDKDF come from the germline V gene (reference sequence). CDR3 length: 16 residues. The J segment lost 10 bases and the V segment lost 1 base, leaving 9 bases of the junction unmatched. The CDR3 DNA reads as TGTGCCACCAGCAGAGGGGGGCAGACTAGCGGGATCGAGCAGTTCTTC. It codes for CATSRGGQTSGIEQFF.

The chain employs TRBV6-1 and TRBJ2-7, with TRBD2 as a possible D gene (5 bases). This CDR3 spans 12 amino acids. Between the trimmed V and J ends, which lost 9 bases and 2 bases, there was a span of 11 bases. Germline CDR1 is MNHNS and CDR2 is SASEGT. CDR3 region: CASAGGTYEQYF. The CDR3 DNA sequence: TGTGCCAGTGCGGGCGGAACCTACGAGCAGTACTTC.

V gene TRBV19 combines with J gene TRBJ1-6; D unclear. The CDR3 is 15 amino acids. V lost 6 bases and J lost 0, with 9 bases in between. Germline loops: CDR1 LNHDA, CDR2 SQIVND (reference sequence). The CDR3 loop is CASRGLSSYNSPLHF. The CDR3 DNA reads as TGTGCCAGTAGAGGACTGAGCTCCTATAATTCACCCCTCCACTTT. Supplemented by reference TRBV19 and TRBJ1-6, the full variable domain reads DGGITQSPKYLFRKEGQNVTLSCEQNLNHDAMYWYRQDPGQGLRLIYYSQIVNDFQKGDIAEGYSVSREKKESFPLTVTSAQKNPTAFYLCASRGLSSYNSPLHFGNGTRLTVT.

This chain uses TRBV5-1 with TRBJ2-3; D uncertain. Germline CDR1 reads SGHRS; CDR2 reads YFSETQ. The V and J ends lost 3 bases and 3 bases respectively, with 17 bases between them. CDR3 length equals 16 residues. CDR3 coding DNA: TGCGCCAGCAGCTCAGCTGCAGCGTCGGATACAGATACGCAGTATTTT. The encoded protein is CASSSAAASDTDTQYF.

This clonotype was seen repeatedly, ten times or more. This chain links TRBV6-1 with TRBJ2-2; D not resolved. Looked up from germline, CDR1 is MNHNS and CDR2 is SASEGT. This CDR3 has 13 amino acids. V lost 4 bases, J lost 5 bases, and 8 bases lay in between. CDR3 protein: CASSGAETGELFF. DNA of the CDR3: TGTGCCAGCAGTGGGGCGGAGACCGGGGAGCTGTTTTTT.

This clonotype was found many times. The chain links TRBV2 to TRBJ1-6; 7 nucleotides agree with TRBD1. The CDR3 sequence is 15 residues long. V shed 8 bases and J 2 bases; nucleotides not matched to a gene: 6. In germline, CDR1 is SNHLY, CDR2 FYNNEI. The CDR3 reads CASYPQGAYNSPLHF. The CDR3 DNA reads TGTGCCAGCTACCCGCAGGGGGCCTATAATTCACCCCTCCACTTT.

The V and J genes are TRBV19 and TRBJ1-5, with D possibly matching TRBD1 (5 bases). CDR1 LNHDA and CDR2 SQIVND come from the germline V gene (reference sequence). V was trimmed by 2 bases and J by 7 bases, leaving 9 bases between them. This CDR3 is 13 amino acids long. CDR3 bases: TGTGCCAGTAGTATAAGCGGGGGGCAGCCCCAGCATTTT. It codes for CASSISGGQPQHF.

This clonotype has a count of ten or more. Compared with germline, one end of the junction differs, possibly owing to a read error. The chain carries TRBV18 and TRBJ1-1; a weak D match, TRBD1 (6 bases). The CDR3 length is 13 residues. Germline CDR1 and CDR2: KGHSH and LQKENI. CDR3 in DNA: TGTGCCAGCTCACCATACGGGGACACAGAAGCTTTCTTT. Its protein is CASSPYGDTEAFF.

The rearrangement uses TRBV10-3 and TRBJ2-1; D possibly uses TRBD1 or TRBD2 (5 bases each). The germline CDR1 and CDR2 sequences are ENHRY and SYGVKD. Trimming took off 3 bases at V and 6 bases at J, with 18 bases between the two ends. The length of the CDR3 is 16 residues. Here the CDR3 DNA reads TGTGCCATCAGTGACCGCTCCGGGACCAACCCCAATGAGCAGTTCTTC. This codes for CAISDRSGTNPNEQFF.

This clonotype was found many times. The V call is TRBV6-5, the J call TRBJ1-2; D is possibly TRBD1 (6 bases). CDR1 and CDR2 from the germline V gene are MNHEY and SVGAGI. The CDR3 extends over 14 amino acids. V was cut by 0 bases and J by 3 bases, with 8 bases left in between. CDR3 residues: CASSYSAGDYGYTF. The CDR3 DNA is TGTGCCAGCAGTTACTCGGCAGGGGACTATGGCTACACCTTC.

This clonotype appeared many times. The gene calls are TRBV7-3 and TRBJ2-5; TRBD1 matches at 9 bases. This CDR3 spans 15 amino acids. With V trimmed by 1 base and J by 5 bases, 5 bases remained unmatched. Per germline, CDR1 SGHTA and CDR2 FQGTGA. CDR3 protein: CASSLRSGTGETQYF. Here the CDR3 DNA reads TGTGCCAGCAGCTTAAGATCGGGGACAGGGGAGACCCAGTACTTC.

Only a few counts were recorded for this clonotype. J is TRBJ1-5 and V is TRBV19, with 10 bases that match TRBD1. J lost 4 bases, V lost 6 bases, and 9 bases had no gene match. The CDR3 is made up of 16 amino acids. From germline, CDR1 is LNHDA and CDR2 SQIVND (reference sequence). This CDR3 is CASSKTGTGENQPQHF. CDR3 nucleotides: TGTGCCAGTAGCAAGACGGGGACAGGGGAGAATCAGCCCCAGCATTTT.